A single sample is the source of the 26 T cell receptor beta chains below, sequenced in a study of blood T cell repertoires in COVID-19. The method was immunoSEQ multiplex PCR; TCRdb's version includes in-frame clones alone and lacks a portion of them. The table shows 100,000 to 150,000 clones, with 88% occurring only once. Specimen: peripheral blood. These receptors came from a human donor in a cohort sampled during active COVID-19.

In DNA, the CDR3 is TGTGCCAGCAGTGAAAGCAGGGTAAAAACTGAAGCTTTCTTT. Protein product: CASSESRVKTEAFF. The chain carries TRBV6-1 and TRBJ1-1, with a possible D match to TRBD1 (5 bases). This CDR3 region has 14 residues. Trimming left V 2 bases short and J 5 bases short, with 12 bases between. Per the germline V gene, CDR1 is MNHNS and CDR2 is SASEGT.

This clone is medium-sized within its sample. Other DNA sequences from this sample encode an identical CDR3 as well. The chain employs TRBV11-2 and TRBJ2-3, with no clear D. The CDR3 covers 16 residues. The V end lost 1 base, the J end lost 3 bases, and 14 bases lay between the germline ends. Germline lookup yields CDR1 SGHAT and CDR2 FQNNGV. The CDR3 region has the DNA TGTGCCAGCAGCTTAGTGTTTCCCGGTCTGACAGATACGCAGTATTTT. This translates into CASSLVFPGLTDTQYF.

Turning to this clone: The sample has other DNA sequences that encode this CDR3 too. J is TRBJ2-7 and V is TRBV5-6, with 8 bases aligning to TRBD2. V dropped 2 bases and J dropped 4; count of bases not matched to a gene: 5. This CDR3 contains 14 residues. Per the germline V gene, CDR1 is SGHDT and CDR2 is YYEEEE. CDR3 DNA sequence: TGTGCCAGCAGCTTAACGAGCGGGAGTTACGAGCAGTACTTC. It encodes CASSLTSGSYEQYF.

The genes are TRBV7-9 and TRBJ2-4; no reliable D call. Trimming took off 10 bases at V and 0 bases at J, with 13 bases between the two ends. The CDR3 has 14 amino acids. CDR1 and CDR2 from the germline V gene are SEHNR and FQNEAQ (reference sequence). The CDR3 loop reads CATIGDQAKNIQYF. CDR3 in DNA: TGTGCCACCATTGGAGACCAAGCCAAAAACATTCAGTACTTC.

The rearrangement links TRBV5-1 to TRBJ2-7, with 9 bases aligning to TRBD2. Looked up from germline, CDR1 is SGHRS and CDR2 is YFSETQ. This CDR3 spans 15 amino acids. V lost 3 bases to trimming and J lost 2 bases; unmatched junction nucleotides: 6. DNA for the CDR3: TGCGCCAGCAGCTCGATAGCGGGAGAGACCTACGAGCAGTACTTC. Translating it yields CASSSIAGETYEQYF. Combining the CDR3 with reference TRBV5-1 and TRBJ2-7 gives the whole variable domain KAGVTQTPRYLIKTRGQQVTLSCSPISGHRSVSWYQQTPGQGLQFLFEYFSETQRNKGNFPGRFSGRQFSNSRSEMNVSTLELGDSALYLCASSSIAGETYEQYFGPGTRLTVT.

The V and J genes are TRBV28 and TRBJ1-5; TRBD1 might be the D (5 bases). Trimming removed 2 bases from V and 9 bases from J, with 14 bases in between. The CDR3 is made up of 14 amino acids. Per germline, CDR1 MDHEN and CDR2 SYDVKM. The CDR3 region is CASSLAGPWTPQHF. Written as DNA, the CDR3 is TGTGCCAGCAGTTTAGCAGGGCCATGGACGCCCCAGCATTTT.

The chain's CDR3 is CASSLGPGDTGELFF. DNA of the CDR3: TGTGCCAGCAGCTTAGGGCCCGGGGACACCGGGGAGCTGTTTTTT. The chain employs TRBV7-6 and TRBJ2-2; TRBD2 is a possible D gene (5 bases). V was shortened by 1 base and J by 3 bases, with 9 bases between the two germline ends. This CDR3 region has 15 residues. CDR1 SGHVS and CDR2 FNYEAQ come from the germline V gene.

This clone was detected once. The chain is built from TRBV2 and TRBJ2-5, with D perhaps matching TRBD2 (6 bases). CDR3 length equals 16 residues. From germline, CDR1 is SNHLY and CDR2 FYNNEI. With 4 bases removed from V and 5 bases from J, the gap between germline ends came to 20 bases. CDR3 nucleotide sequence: TGTGCCAGCAGTGTTGCGACTAGAGGGTCTTCCGAGACCCAGTACTTC. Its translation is CASSVATRGSSETQYF.

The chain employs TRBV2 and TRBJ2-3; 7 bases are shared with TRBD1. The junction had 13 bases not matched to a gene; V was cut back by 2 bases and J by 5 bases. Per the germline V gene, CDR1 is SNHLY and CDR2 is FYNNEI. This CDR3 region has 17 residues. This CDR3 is CASSEIRFGQGEDTQYF. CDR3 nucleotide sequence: TGTGCCAGCAGTGAAATTCGCTTCGGGCAGGGGGAAGATACGCAGTATTTT.

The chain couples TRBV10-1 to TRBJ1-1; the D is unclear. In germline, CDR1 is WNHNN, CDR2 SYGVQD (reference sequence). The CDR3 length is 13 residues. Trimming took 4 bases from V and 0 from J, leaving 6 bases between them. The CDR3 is CASSGAVNTEAFF. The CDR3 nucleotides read TGCGCCAGCAGTGGGGCAGTGAACACTGAAGCTTTCTTT.

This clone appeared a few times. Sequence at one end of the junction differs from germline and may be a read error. CDR3 sequence: CASSRTGTSSFTGELFF. In nucleotides, the CDR3 is TGTGCTAGCAGCCGGACCGGGACTAGCAGTTTTACCGGGGAGCTGTTTTTT. This chain connects TRBV7-7 to TRBJ2-2, with TRBD2 matching 9 bases. The CDR3 contains 17 residues. Germline V gene lookup returns CDR1 SSHAT and CDR2 FNYEAQ (reference sequence).

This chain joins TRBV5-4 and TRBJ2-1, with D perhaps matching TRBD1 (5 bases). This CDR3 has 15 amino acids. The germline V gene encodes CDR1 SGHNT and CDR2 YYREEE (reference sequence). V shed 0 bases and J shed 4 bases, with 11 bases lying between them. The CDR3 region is CASSLAYQGYNEQFF. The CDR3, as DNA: TGTGCCAGCAGCTTGGCCTATCAGGGTTACAATGAGCAGTTCTTC. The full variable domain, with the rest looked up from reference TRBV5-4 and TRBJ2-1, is ETGVTQSPTHLIKTRGQQVTLRCSSQSGHNTVSWYQQALGQGPQFIFQYYREEENGRGNFPPRFSGLQFPNYSSELNVNALELDDSALYLCASSLAYQGYNEQFFGPGTRLTVL.

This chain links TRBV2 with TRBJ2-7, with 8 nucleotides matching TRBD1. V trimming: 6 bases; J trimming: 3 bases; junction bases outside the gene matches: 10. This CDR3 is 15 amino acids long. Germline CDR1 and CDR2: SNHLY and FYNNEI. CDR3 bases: TGTGCCAGCAGCACATCCGGGACAGGTGACTACGAGCAGTACTTC. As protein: CASSTSGTGDYEQYF.

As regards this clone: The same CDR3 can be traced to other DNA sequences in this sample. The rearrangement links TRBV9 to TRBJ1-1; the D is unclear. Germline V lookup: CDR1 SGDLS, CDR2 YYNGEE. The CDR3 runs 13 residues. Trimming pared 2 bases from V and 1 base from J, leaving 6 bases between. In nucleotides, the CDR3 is TGTGCCAGCAGCGTCGCGGGGAACACTGAAGCTTTCTTT. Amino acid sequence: CASSVAGNTEAFF. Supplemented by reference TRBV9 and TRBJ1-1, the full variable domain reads DSGVTQTPKHLITATGQRVTLRCSPRSGDLSVYWYQQSLDQGLQFLIQYYNGEERAKGNILERFSAQQFPDLHSELNLSSLELGDSALYFCASSVAGNTEAFFGQGTRLTVV.

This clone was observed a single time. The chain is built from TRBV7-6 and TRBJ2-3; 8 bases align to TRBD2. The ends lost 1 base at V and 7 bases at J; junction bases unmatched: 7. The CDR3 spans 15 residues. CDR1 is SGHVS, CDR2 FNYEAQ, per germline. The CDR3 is CASSLGVTSDYTQYF. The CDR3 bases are TGTGCCAGCAGCTTAGGTGTGACTAGCGATTATACGCAGTATTTT.

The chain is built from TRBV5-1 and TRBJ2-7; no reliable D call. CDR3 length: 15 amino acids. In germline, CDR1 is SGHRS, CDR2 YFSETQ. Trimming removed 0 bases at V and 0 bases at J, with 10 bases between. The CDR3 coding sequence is TGCGCCAGCAGCTTGGGAGCGACCAGCTCCTACGAGCAGTACTTC. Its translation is CASSLGATSSYEQYF. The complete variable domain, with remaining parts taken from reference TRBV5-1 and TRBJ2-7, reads KAGVTQTPRYLIKTRGQQVTLSCSPISGHRSVSWYQQTPGQGLQFLFEYFSETQRNKGNFPGRFSGRQFSNSRSEMNVSTLELGDSALYLCASSLGATSSYEQYFGPGTRLTVT.

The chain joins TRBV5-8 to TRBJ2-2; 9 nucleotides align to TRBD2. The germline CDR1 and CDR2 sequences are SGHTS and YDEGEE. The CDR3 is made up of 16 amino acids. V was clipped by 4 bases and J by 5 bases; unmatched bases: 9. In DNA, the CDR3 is TGTGCCAGCAGCGGCCTTAGCGGGAGAGATACCGGGGAGCTGTTTTTT. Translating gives CASSGLSGRDTGELFF.

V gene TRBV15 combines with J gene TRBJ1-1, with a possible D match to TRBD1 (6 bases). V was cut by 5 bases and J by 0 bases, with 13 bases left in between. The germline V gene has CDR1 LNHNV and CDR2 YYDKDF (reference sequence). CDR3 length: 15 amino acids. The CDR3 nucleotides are TGTGCCACCAGCCGGCCGGGACACTTGAACACTGAAGCTTTCTTT. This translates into CATSRPGHLNTEAFF.

The CDR3, as DNA: TGTGCCAGCAGCCCCCTCCCGGGACAGGGCACAGATACGCAGTATTTT. This encodes CASSPLPGQGTDTQYF. The V gene is TRBV3-1 (or the pseudogene TRBV3-2), the J gene TRBJ2-3; 8 bases align to TRBD1. The junction had 7 bases not matched to a gene; V was cut back by 4 bases and J by 1 base. Germline CDR1 LGHDT, CDR2 YNNKEL (reference sequence). The CDR3 loop spans 16 amino acids.

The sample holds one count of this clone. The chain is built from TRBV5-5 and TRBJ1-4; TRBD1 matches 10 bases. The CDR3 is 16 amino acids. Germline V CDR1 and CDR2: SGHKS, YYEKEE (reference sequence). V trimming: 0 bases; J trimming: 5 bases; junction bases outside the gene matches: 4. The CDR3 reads CASSLVPGQGNEKLFF. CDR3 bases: TGTGCCAGCAGCTTGGTCCCGGGACAGGGGAATGAAAAACTGTTTTTT.

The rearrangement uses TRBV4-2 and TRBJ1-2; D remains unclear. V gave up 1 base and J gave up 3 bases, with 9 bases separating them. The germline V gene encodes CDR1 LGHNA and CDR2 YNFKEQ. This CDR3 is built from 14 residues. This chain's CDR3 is CASSQAPGDYGYTF. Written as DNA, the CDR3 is TGTGCCAGCAGCCAAGCTCCCGGGGACTATGGCTACACCTTC.

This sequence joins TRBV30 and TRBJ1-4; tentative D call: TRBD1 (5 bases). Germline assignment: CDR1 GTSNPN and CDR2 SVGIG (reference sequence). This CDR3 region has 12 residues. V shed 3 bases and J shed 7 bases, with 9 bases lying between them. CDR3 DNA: TGTGCCTGGAGGTGGGGGGGTGAAAAACTGTTTTTT. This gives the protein CAWRWGGEKLFF.

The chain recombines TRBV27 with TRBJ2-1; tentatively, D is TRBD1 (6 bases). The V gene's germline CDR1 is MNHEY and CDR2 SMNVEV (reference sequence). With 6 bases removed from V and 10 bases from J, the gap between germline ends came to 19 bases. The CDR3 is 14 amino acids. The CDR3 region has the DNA TGTGCCAGCAGAGTGACACCCAGGGGTGTCGAGCAGTTCTTC. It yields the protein CASRVTPRGVEQFF.

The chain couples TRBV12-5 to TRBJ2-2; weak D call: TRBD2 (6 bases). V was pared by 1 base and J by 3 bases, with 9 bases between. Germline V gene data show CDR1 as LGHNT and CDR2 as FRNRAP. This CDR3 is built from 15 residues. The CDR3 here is CASGLAGGYTGELFF. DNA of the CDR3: TGTGCTAGTGGTTTGGCAGGAGGGTACACCGGGGAGCTGTTTTTT.

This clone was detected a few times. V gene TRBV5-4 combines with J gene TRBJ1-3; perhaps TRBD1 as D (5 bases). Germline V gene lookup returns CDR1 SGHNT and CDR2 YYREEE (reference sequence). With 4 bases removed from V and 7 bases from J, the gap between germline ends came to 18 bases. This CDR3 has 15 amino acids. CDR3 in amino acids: CASSLGGTAGNTIYF. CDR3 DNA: TGTGCCAGCAGCCTCGGGGGGACTGCAGGGAACACCATATATTTT.

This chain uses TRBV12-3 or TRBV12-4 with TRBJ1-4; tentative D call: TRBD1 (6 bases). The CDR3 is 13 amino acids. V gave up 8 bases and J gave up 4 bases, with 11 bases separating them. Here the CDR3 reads CASGGQINEKLFF. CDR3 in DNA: TGTGCCAGCGGGGGCCAGATTAATGAAAAACTGTTTTTT.